Listed below are T cell receptor beta chains from one sample, sequenced in a study of T cells in narcolepsy. Assay: immunoSEQ multiplex PCR; the TCRdb copy retains only in-frame clones and omits some. The profile shows about 32,000 clones, under 85% of them singletons. Sequences were obtained from memory (CD45RA-) CD4+ T cells from blood. The receptors shown here come from a human donor in good health. The CDR3 runs from the conserved cysteine through the conserved F or W. A D gene is named only where the DNA matches it firmly. Not all rows give a size; the values are once, few, many and, for expanded clones, a class.

CASSVGGVQGYTF	TGTGCCAGTAGTGTAGGGGGCGTACAAGGCTACACCTTC	.	TRBD1	TRBV19	TRBJ1-2
CASSDLSPLHF	TGTGCCAGCAGTGACCTTTCACCCCTCCACTTT	.	.	TRBV2	TRBJ1-6
CAGRPSSYEQYF	TGTGCCGGGCGACCGAGCTCCTACGAGCAGTACTTC	.	.	TRBV21-1	TRBJ2-7
CASSLTRGYPGELFF	TGTGCCAGCAGCTTAACAAGGGGCTACCCCGGGGAGCTGTTTTTT	.	.	TRBV7-2	TRBJ2-2
CSVKTAETQYF	TGCAGCGTTAAAACAGCAGAGACCCAGTACTTC	.	.	TRBV29-1	TRBJ2-5
CASSEGVSGNQPQHF	TGTGCCAGTAGTGAGGGGGTAAGTGGCAATCAGCCCCAGCATTTT	once	.	TRBV19	TRBJ1-5
CASTSSYNEQFF	TGTGCCAGCACATCCTCCTACAATGAGCAGTTCTTC	.	.	TRBV28	TRBJ2-1
CASSSPGQRYGYTF	TGTGCCAGCAGTTCCCCGGGACAGAGATATGGCTACACCTTC	.	TRBD1	TRBV28	TRBJ1-2
CASSPTRISGANVLTF	TGTGCCAGCAGCCCGACACGAATCTCTGGGGCCAACGTCCTGACTTTC	once	.	TRBV7-8	TRBJ2-6
CASSLGAHVNSPLHF	TGTGCCAGCAGCTTAGGGGCCCACGTAAATTCACCCCTCCACTTT	.	.	TRBV7-2	TRBJ1-6
CASSQEGQGRNTIYF	TGCGCCAGCAGCCAAGAAGGACAGGGTAGAAACACCATATATTTT	.	TRBD1	TRBV4-1	TRBJ1-3
CGSGGARNEQFF	TGTGGAAGCGGGGGGGCTCGAAATGAGCAGTTCTTC	few	TRBD2	TRBV2	TRBJ2-1
CASSPPIRVLDTQYF	TGTGCCAGCAGCCCCCCGATCCGCGTGCTAGATACGCAGTATTTT	.	.	TRBV7-2	TRBJ2-3
CASSQGTAGYTF	TGTGCCAGCAGTCAGGGGACGGCTGGCTACACCTTC	.	.	TRBV6-4	TRBJ1-2
CACAGQPSAGENTF	TGTGCCTGCGCGGGACAGCCCAGTGCAGGGGAGAATACCTTC	.	TRBD1	TRBV30	TRBJ1-2
CASSSRAESPLHF	TGTGCCAGCTCATCCCGGGCGGAGTCACCCCTCCACTTT	once	.	TRBV14	TRBJ1-6
CASSSGQGGYGYTF	TGTGCCAGCAGTTCCGGACAGGGGGGCTATGGCTACACCTTC	.	TRBD1	TRBV6-5	TRBJ1-2
CASSLGRTNTEAFF	TGTGCCAGCAGCTTAGGGCGGACGAACACTGAAGCTTTCTTT	.	.	TRBV7-9	TRBJ1-1
CASSQRDPTKANSPLHF	TGTGCCAGCAGCCAACGGGACCCGACCAAAGCTAATTCACCCCTCCACTTT	.	.	TRBV7-2	TRBJ1-6
CASSRGTGYGYTF	TGTGCCAGTAGTAGGGGGACTGGCTATGGCTACACCTTC	.	.	TRBV19	TRBJ1-2
CASSHNSGANVLTF	TGTGCCAGCAGCCATAACTCTGGGGCCAACGTCCTGACTTTC	.	.	TRBV7-9	TRBJ2-6
CASWGGEAFF	TGTGCCAGTTGGGGCGGTGAAGCTTTCTTT	.	.	TRBV28	TRBJ1-1
CASSFVRTDTQYF	TGTGCCAGCAGCTTCGTCCGAACAGATACGCAGTATTTT	.	.	TRBV7-2	TRBJ2-3
CASSLDRDGYTF	TGTGCCAGCAGCTTAGATAGGGATGGCTACACCTTC	.	.	TRBV7-2	TRBJ1-2
CASSARQGENEKLFF	TGTGCCAGCAGCGCGAGACAGGGTGAGAATGAAAAACTGTTTTTT	.	TRBD1	TRBV9	TRBJ1-4
CASSLSQTAYNEQFF	TGTGCCAGCAGTTTATCGCAAACAGCTTACAATGAGCAGTTCTTC	.	.	TRBV28	TRBJ2-1
CASSPMVNPNQPQHF	TGTGCCAGCTCACCCATGGTGAATCCGAATCAGCCCCAGCATTTT	.	.	TRBV18	TRBJ1-5
CASRWVVYSNQPQHF	TGTGCCAGCAGATGGGTGGTTTATAGCAATCAGCCCCAGCATTTT	.	.	TRBV28	TRBJ1-5
CASSKARDRAKNIQYF	TGTGCCAGCAGCAAAGCCCGGGACAGAGCCAAAAACATTCAGTACTTC	.	.	TRBV21-1	TRBJ2-4
CASAGTGNIQYF	TGTGCCAGCGCTGGTACGGGAAACATTCAGTACTTC	.	.	TRBV6-6	TRBJ2-4
CASSLNFGAGGTGELFF	TGCGCCAGCAGCTTAAACTTTGGGGCAGGGGGCACCGGGGAGCTGTTTTTT	few	TRBD1	TRBV5-1	TRBJ2-2
CASSHEAGREETQYF	TGCGCCAGCAGCCACGAAGCGGGGCGGGAAGAGACCCAGTACTTC	few	TRBD2	TRBV4-3	TRBJ2-5
CASSLLATNTGELFF	TGTGCCAGCAGTCTCCTAGCGACAAACACCGGGGAGCTGTTTTTT	.	.	TRBV2	TRBJ2-2
CASSFTGGQINSPLHF	TGCGCCAGCAGCTTCACCGGGGGACAGATTAATTCACCCCTCCACTTT	once	TRBD1	TRBV5-1	TRBJ1-6
CSVEDGTGGQPQHF	TGCAGCGTTGAAGATGGGACAGGGGGTCAGCCCCAGCATTTT	.	TRBD1	TRBV29-1	TRBJ1-5
CASSTGTSGGETQYF	TGTGCCAGTAGTACTGGGACCTCTGGGGGGGAGACCCAGTACTTC	.	.	TRBV19	TRBJ2-5
CASIGETGPAAEAFF	TGTGCCAGCATAGGGGAGACAGGACCTGCGGCTGAAGCTTTCTTT	.	.	TRBV2	TRBJ1-1
CASSLGSSGQGTDTQYF	TGCGCCAGCAGCTTGGGGTCGTCGGGACAGGGCACAGATACGCAGTATTTT	.	TRBD1	TRBV5-1	TRBJ2-3
CASSLAEGRAFF	TGCGCCAGCAGCTTGGCGGAGGGTCGGGCTTTCTTT	.	.	TRBV5-1	TRBJ1-1
CASSPMMENEAFF	TGTGCCAGCTCACCAATGATGGAAAATGAAGCTTTCTTT	.	.	TRBV18	TRBJ1-1
CASSPPGRGRNTEAFF	TGTGCCAGCTCACCACCGGGCAGGGGGAGAAACACTGAAGCTTTCTTT	.	TRBD1	TRBV18	TRBJ1-1
CASSFRQQETQYF	TGTGCCAGCAGCTTCCGACAGCAAGAGACCCAGTACTTC	.	.	TRBV7-7	TRBJ2-5
CASSPQRSNEKLFF	TGTGCCAGCTCACCACAGAGGAGCAATGAAAAACTGTTTTTT	.	.	TRBV18	TRBJ1-4
CASSFRMDAEAFF	TGTGCCAGCAGCTTTCGGATGGACGCTGAAGCTTTCTTT	.	.	TRBV11-2	TRBJ1-1
CASSVEKRISEKLFF	TGTGCCAGTAGTGTTGAAAAACGAATTAGTGAAAAACTGTTTTTT	.	.	TRBV19	TRBJ1-4
CASSLVLGGEQYF	TGCGCCAGCAGCTTGGTACTGGGAGGCGAGCAGTACTTC	.	.	TRBV5-1	TRBJ2-7
CASRRGQVNSPLHF	TGTGCCAGCAGGCGGGGACAGGTTAATTCACCCCTCCACTTT	.	TRBD1	TRBV27	TRBJ1-6
CASSLGTDTQYF	TGCGCCAGCAGTCTGGGGACAGATACGCAGTATTTT	.	.	TRBV10-2	TRBJ2-3
CASSSRQYGYTF	TGTGCCAGCAGTTCCCGACAGTATGGCTACACCTTC	.	.	TRBV28	TRBJ1-2
CASSFPTAHNYGYTF	TGTGCCAGCAGCTTCCCGACAGCCCATAACTATGGCTACACCTTC	.	.	TRBV7-9	TRBJ1-2
CASSPPGIAGPTDEQYF	TGTGCCAGCAGCCCCCCGGGGATAGCGGGGCCCACAGACGAGCAGTACTTC	.	TRBD2	TRBV5-4	TRBJ2-7
CASRRRGANYGYTF	TGTGCCAGCAGGAGACGGGGGGCCAACTATGGCTACACCTTC	few	.	TRBV6-5	TRBJ1-2
CASLVIASAQYF	TGTGCCAGCCTAGTAATAGCTTCGGCGCAGTATTTT	.	.	TRBV2	TRBJ2-3